Below are 2 T cell receptor beta chains sequenced from a single sample in a study of blood T cell repertoires in COVID-19. Data came from immunoSEQ multiplex PCR; TCRdb stores just in-frame clones and leaves some out. The sample contains about 430,000 clones, 88% of which appear only once. Specimen: PBMCs or T cells enriched from blood (not recorded which). All receptors come from a woman in her twenties or thirties with acute COVID-19.

V is TRBV25-1 and J is TRBJ1-1; D possibly corresponds to TRBD1 (5 bases). The CDR3 loop spans 15 amino acids. Germline CDR1 reads MGHDK; CDR2 reads SYGVNS. V dropped 3 bases and J dropped 3 bases, with 14 bases sitting between them. The CDR3 nucleotides read TGTGCCAGCAGTGATTGGGGGGTAGCGGACACTGAAGCTTTCTTT. Amino acid sequence: CASSDWGVADTEAFF.

The chain has TRBV6-5 and TRBJ1-3; D is possibly TRBD1 (6 bases). Between the trimmed V and J ends, which lost 11 bases and 0 bases, there was a span of 8 bases. Germline V gene data show CDR1 as MNHEY and CDR2 as SVGAGI. The CDR3 covers 12 residues. The CDR3 here is CASGVSGNTIYF. Here the CDR3 DNA reads TGTGCCTCAGGGGTCTCTGGAAACACCATATATTTT.